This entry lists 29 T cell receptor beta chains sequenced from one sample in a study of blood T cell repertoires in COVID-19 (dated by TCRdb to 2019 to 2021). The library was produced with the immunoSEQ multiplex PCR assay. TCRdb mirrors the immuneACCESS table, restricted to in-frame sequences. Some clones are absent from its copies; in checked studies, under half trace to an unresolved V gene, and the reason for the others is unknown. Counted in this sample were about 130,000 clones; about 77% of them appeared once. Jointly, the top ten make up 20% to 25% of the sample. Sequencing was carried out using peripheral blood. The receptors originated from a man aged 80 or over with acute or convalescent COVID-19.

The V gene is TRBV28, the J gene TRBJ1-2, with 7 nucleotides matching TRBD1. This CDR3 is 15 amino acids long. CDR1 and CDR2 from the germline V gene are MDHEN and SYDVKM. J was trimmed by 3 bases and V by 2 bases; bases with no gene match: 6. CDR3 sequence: CASSLPGGNYYGYTF. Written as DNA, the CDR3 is TGTGCCAGCAGTTTACCAGGGGGGAACTACTATGGCTACACCTTC.

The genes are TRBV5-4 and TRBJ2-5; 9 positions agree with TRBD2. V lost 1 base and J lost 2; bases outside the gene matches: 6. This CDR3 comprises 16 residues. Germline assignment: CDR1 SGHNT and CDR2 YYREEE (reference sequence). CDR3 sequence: CASSLSSGGLQETQYF. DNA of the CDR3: TGTGCCAGCAGCTTGAGTAGCGGGGGACTGCAAGAGACCCAGTACTTC.

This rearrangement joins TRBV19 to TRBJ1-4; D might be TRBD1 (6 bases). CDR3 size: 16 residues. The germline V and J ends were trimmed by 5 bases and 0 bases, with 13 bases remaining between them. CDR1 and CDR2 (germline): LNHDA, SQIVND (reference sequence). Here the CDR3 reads CASSYGQSATNEKLFF. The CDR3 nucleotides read TGTGCCAGTAGTTACGGACAGTCCGCAACTAATGAAAAACTGTTTTTT. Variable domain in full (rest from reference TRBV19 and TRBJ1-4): DGGITQSPKYLFRKEGQNVTLSCEQNLNHDAMYWYRQDPGQGLRLIYYSQIVNDFQKGDIAEGYSVSREKKESFPLTVTSAQKNPTAFYLCASSYGQSATNEKLFFGSGTQLSVL.

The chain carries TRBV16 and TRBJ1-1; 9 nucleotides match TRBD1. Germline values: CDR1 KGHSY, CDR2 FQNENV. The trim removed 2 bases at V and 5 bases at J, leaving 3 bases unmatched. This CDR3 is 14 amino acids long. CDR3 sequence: CASSQGDRVTEAFF. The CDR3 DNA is TGTGCCAGCAGCCAAGGGGACAGGGTGACTGAAGCTTTCTTT. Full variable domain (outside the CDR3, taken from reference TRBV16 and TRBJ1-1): GEEVAQTPKHLVRGEGQKAKLYCAPIKGHSYVFWYQQVLKNEFKFLISFQNENVFDETGMPKERFSAKCLPNSPCSLEIQATKLEDSAVYFCASSQGDRVTEAFFGQGTRLTVV.

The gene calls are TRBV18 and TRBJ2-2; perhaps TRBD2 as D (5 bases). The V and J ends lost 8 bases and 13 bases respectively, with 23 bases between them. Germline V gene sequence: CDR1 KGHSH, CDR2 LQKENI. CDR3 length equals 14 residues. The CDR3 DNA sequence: TGTGCCAGCCTTCCCTCGGGGTCAACGGAAGTGCTGTTTTTT. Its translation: CASLPSGSTEVLFF.

The CDR3 is CASSESGFVPNYGYTF. CDR3 bases: TGTGCCAGCAGTGAGTCCGGGTTCGTTCCTAACTATGGCTACACCTTC. This rearrangement joins TRBV6-1 to TRBJ1-2; D unresolved. Germline CDR1 MNHNS, CDR2 SASEGT. The CDR3 has 16 residues. Trimming stripped 3 bases from V and 0 bases from J, with 14 bases between.

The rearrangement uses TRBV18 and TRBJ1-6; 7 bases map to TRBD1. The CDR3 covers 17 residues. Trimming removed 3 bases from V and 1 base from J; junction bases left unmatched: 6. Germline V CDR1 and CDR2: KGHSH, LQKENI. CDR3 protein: CASSPLAGGSYNSPLHF. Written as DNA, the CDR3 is TGTGCCAGCTCACCTCTAGCAGGGGGGTCCTATAATTCACCCCTCCACTTT. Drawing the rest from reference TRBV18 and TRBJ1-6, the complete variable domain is NAGVMQNPRHLVRRRGQEARLRCSPMKGHSHVYWYRQLPEEGLKFMVYLQKENIIDESGMPKERFSAEFPKEGPSILRIQQVVRGDSAAYFCASSPLAGGSYNSPLHFGNGTRLTVT.

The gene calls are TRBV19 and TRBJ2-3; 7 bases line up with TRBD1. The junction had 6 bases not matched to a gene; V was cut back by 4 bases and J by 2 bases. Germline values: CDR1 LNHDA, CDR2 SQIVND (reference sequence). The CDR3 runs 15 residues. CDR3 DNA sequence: TGTGCCAGTAGTACCACGGGACAGATCACAGATACGCAGTATTTT. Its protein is CASSTTGQITDTQYF.

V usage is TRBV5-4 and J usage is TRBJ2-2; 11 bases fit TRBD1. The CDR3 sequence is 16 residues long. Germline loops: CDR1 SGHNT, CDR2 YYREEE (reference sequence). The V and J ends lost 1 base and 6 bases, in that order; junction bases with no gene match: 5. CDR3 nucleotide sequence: TGTGCCAGCAGCTTGAGGACAGGGGGCTCGGCCGGGGAGCTGTTTTTT. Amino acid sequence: CASSLRTGGSAGELFF.

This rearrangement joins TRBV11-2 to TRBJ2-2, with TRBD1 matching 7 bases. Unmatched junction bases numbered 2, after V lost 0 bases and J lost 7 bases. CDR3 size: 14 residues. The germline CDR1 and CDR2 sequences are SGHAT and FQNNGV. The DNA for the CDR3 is TGTGCCAGCAGCTTAGACAGGGGGAGCGGGGAGCTGTTTTTT. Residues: CASSLDRGSGELFF.

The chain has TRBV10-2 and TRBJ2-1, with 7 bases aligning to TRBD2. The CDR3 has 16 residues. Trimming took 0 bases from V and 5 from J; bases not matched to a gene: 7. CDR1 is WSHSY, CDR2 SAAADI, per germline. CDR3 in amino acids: CASSESWRGLDNEQFF. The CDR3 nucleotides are TGCGCCAGCAGTGAGTCTTGGCGGGGGTTGGACAATGAGCAGTTCTTC.

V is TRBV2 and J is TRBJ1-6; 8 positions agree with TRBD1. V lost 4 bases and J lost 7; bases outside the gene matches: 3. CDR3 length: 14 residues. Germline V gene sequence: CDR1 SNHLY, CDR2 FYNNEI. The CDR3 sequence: CASSGTGRNSPLHF. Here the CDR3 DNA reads TGTGCCAGCAGTGGGACAGGGCGGAATTCACCCCTCCACTTT.

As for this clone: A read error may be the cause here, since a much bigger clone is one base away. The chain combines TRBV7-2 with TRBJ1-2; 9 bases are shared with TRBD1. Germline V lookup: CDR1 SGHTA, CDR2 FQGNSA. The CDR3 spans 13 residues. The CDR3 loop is CANSSGTGYGYTF. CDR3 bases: TGTGCCAACAGCTCAGGGACAGGGTATGGCTACACCTTC.

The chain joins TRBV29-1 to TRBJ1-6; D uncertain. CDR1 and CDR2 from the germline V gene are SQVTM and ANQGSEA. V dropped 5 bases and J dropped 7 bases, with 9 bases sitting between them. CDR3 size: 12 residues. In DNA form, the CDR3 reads TGCAGCGTTTTAATCGGGAATTCACCCCTCCACTTT. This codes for CSVLIGNSPLHF.

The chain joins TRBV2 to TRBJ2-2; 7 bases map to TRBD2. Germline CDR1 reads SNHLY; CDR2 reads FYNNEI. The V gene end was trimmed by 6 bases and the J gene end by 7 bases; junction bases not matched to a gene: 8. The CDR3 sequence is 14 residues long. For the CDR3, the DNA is TGTGCCAGCAGGTCGGGGGGAAGTTTCGGGGAGCTGTTTTTT. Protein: CASRSGGSFGELFF.

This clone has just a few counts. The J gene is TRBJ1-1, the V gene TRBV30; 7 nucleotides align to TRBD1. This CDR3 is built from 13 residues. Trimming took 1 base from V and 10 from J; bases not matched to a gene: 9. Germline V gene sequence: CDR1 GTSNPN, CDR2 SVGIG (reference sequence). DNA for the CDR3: TGTGCCTGGAGTGCCGGGGACAGCCCGCGAGCTTTCTTT. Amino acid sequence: CAWSAGDSPRAFF.

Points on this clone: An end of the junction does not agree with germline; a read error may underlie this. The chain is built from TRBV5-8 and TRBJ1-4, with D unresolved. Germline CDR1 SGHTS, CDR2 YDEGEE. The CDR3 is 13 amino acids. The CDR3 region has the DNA TGTGCCAGCAGCTTCTTGTTGGAGATCGACGGGAATTTT. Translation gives CASSFLLEIDGNF.

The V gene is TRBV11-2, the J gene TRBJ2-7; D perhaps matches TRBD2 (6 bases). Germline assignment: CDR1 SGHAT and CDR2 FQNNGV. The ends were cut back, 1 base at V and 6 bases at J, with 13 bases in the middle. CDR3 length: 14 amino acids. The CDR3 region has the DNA TGTGCCAGCAGCTTAGCGGGGGTGCCGCTCGAGCAGTACTTC. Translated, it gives CASSLAGVPLEQYF.

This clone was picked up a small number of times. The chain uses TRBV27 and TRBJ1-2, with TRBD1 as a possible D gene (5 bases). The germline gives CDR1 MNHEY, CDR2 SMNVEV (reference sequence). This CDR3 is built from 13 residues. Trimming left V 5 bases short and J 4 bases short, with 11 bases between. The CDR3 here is CASSPQGLYGYTF. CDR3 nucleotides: TGTGCCAGCAGTCCCCAGGGCCTCTATGGCTACACCTTC.

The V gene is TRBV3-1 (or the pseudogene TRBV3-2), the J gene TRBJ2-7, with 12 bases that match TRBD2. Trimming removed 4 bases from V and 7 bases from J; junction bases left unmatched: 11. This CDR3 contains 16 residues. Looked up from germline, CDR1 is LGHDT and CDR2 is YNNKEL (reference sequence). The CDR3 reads CASSPARLAGVGEQYF. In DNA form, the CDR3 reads TGTGCCAGCAGCCCTGCAAGACTAGCGGGGGTGGGGGAGCAGTACTTC.

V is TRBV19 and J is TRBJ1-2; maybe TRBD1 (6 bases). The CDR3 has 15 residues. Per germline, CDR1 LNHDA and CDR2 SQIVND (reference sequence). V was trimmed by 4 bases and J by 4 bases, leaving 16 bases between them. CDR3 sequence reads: CASSTWLGRGYGYTF. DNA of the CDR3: TGTGCCAGTAGTACCTGGCTTGGCAGGGGCTATGGCTACACCTTC.

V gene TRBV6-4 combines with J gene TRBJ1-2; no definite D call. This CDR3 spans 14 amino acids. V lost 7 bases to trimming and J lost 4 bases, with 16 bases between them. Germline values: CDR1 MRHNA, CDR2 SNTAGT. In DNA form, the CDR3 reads TGTGCCAGCACTCCTGAAGCGGGGAGCTATGGCTACACCTTC. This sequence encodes CASTPEAGSYGYTF.

This CDR3 is CASSQDYGGAHNEQFF. Written as DNA, the CDR3 is TGTGCCAGCAGCCAAGACTACGGGGGGGCCCACAATGAGCAGTTCTTC. The chain links TRBV3-1 (or the pseudogene TRBV3-2) to TRBJ2-1, with 8 bases matching TRBD2. The CDR3 length is 16 residues. V trimming: 0 bases; J trimming: 5 bases; junction bases outside the gene matches: 6. CDR1 LGHDT and CDR2 YNNKEL come from the germline V gene (reference sequence).

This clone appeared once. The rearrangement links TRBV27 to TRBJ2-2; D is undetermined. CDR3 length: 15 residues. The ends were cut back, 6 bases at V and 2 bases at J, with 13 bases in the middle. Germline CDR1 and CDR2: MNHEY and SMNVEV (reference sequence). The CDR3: CASRKRTDNTGELFF. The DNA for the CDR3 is TGTGCCAGCAGGAAGAGAACAGATAACACCGGGGAGCTGTTTTTT.

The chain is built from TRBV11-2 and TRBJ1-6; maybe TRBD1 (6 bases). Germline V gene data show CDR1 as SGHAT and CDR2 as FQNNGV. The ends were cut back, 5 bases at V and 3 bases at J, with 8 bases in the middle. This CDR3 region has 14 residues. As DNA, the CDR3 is TGTGCCAGCAGCCGGACAGACTATAATTCACCCCTCCACTTT. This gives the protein CASSRTDYNSPLHF.

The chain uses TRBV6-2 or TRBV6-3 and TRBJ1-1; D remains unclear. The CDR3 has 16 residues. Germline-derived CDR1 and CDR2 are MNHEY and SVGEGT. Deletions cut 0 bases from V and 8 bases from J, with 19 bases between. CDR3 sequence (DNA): TGTGCCAGCAGTTACTCGAATAACCCCGGGAGCGGGGAAGCTTTCTTT. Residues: CASSYSNNPGSGEAFF.

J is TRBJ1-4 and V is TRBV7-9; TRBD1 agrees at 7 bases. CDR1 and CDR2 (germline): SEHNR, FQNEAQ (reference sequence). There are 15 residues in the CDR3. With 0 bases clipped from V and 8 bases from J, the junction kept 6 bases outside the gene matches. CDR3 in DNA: TGTGCCAGCAGCTTAGCGACAGGGACGGGGGAAAAACTGTTTTTT. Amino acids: CASSLATGTGEKLFF.

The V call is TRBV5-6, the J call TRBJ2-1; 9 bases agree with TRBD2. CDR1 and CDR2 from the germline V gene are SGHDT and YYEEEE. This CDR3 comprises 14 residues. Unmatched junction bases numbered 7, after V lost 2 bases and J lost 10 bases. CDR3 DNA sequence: TGTGCCAGCAGCTTTGGAGCGGGGGGAAGGGAGCAGTTCTTC. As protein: CASSFGAGGREQFF.

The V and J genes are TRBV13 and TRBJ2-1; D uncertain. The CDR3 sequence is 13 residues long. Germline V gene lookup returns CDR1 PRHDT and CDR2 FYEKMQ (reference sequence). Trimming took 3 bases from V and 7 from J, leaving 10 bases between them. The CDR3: CASSFPTGNEQFF. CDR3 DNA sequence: TGTGCCAGCAGCTTTCCTACGGGTAATGAGCAGTTCTTC.